The 17 T cell receptor beta chains given below trace back to one sample, sequenced in a study of blood T cell repertoires in COVID-19. Data came from immunoSEQ multiplex PCR; TCRdb stores just in-frame clones and leaves some out. The sample carries about 120,000 clones, 90% recorded once. Material: peripheral blood. The receptors originated from a human donor with active COVID-19. The donor label of this sample is uncertain.

Only one count was recorded for this clone. The V and J genes are TRBV7-2 and TRBJ1-2; tentatively, D is TRBD1 (6 bases). Trimming pared 5 bases from V and 8 bases from J, leaving 18 bases between. The CDR3 loop spans 14 amino acids. Per germline, CDR1 SGHTA and CDR2 FQGNSA. The CDR3 coding sequence is TGTGCCAGCAGCCTTTTCGCCCTGGACAGCGGCTACACCTTC. Translating gives CASSLFALDSGYTF.

The CDR3 protein is CASSYTGGLETQYF. CDR3 nucleotide sequence: TGTGCCAGCAGTTACACGGGGGGGTTAGAGACCCAGTACTTC. The V call is TRBV6-2 or TRBV6-3, the J call TRBJ2-5; 8 nucleotides align to TRBD2. CDR3 size: 14 residues. V dropped 2 bases and J dropped 4; count of bases not matched to a gene: 3. CDR1 is MNHEY, CDR2 SVGEGT, per germline.

V usage is TRBV7-3 and J usage is TRBJ1-1, with a weak D call TRBD1 (6 bases). V was shortened by 4 bases and J by 1 base, with 7 bases between the two germline ends. The CDR3 spans 13 residues. Per the germline V gene, CDR1 is SGHTA and CDR2 is FQGTGA. CDR3 in amino acids: CASSSDRNTEAFF. CDR3 in DNA: TGTGCCAGCAGCTCGGACAGGAACACTGAAGCTTTCTTT.

The CDR3 here is CASSLPAGGHTDTQYF. CDR3 in DNA: TGTGCCAGCAGCTTACCAGCGGGGGGGCACACAGATACGCAGTATTTT. The V call is TRBV7-6, the J call TRBJ2-3, with 10 bases identical to TRBD2. This CDR3 region has 16 residues. Germline values: CDR1 SGHVS, CDR2 FNYEAQ. The trim removed 2 bases at V and 2 bases at J, leaving 4 bases unmatched.

The V call is TRBV2, the J call TRBJ2-7, with 7 positions matching TRBD1. V was clipped by 6 bases and J by 4 bases; unmatched bases: 9. The CDR3 consists of 14 residues. CDR1 and CDR2 (germline): SNHLY, FYNNEI. CDR3 residues: CASRRTGLRYEQYF. CDR3 DNA: TGTGCCAGCAGGCGGACAGGCCTGCGTTACGAGCAGTACTTC.

V gene TRBV11-2 combines with J gene TRBJ2-5, with 12 bases matching TRBD2. The junction had 6 bases not matched to a gene; V was cut back by 2 bases and J by 5 bases. The CDR3 is 16 amino acids. Germline CDR1 is SGHAT and CDR2 is FQNNGV. The CDR3 reads CASSLRGTSGGETQYF. In DNA form, the CDR3 reads TGTGCCAGCAGCTTAAGGGGAACTAGCGGGGGGGAGACCCAGTACTTC.

The chain recombines TRBV19 with TRBJ1-1; no clear D. The CDR3 is 15 amino acids. Trimming pared 5 bases from V and 6 bases from J, leaving 19 bases between. Per the germline V gene, CDR1 is LNHDA and CDR2 is SQIVND (reference sequence). The CDR3 spells CASSSLSWRRAEAFF. DNA of the CDR3: TGTGCCAGTAGTTCCCTTAGCTGGAGGCGGGCTGAAGCTTTCTTT.

This chain joins TRBV5-1 and TRBJ1-1; possible D gene TRBD1, 6 bases. The V end was cut by 4 bases, the J end by 6 bases, with 19 bases between. Germline V gives CDR1 SGHRS, CDR2 YFSETQ. This CDR3 is 15 amino acids long. In nucleotides, the CDR3 is TGCGCCAGCAGCATGTCGGGACATTCCGAATCTGAAGCTTTCTTT. Amino acid sequence: CASSMSGHSESEAFF.

The chain employs TRBV29-1 and TRBJ1-1, with D perhaps TRBD1 (5 bases). With 8 bases removed from V and 7 bases from J, the gap between germline ends came to 23 bases. This CDR3 has 14 residues. Looked up from germline, CDR1 is SQVTM and CDR2 is ANQGSEA. The DNA of the CDR3 is TGCAGCACGTCGACAGTCCCGATTACCTTTGAAGCTTTCTTT. Translating gives CSTSTVPITFEAFF.

V usage is TRBV9 and J usage is TRBJ2-7; 11 bases line up with TRBD2. Germline lookup yields CDR1 SGDLS and CDR2 YYNGEE. Trimming at V came to 2 bases and at J to 6 bases, leaving 16 bases not matched to a gene. The CDR3 runs to 18 residues. The CDR3 region has the DNA TGTGCCAGCAGCGTCGCGCCCTTCCCTAGCGGGGGGCCAAGCGAGCAGTACTTC. The encoded protein is CASSVAPFPSGGPSEQYF.

The gene calls are TRBV5-1 and TRBJ2-7, with TRBD1 identical over 9 bases. Per the germline V gene, CDR1 is SGHRS and CDR2 is YFSETQ. The trim removed 4 bases at V and 4 bases at J, leaving 6 bases unmatched. The CDR3 runs 14 residues. The CDR3 DNA reads as TGCGCCAGCAGCGCCGGGACAGGGTGGTACGAGCAGTACTTC. Amino acids: CASSAGTGWYEQYF.

The chain couples TRBV19 to TRBJ1-4; TRBD1 might be the D (5 bases). There are 15 residues in the CDR3. CDR1 and CDR2 from the germline V gene are LNHDA and SQIVND (reference sequence). Trimming pared 2 bases from V and 8 bases from J, leaving 15 bases between. CDR3 sequence (DNA): TGTGCCAGTAGTATACGCGGCCCTAGGGGAGAAAAACTGTTTTTT. Protein product: CASSIRGPRGEKLFF.

J is TRBJ1-1 and V is TRBV19; the D gene is possibly TRBD1 (5 bases). The CDR3 consists of 15 residues. Germline assignment: CDR1 LNHDA and CDR2 SQIVND (reference sequence). Trimming took 1 base from V and 0 from J, leaving 9 bases between them. The CDR3 DNA is TGTGCCAGTAGTATAGTAAACAGGTTGAACACTGAAGCTTTCTTT. Its translation: CASSIVNRLNTEAFF.

The chain employs TRBV4-2 and TRBJ2-2; TRBD1 might be the D (5 bases). This CDR3 has 15 amino acids. V was trimmed by 2 bases and J by 5 bases, leaving 12 bases between them. The germline CDR1 and CDR2 sequences are LGHNA and YNFKEQ. CDR3 DNA: TGTGCCAGCAGCCAAAGCAGGGCTCGTACCGGGGAGCTGTTTTTT. Translation gives CASSQSRARTGELFF.

The J gene is TRBJ2-5, the V gene TRBV19; TRBD1 matches at 7 bases. Germline lookup yields CDR1 LNHDA and CDR2 SQIVND (reference sequence). The CDR3 loop spans 14 amino acids. V lost 5 bases and J lost 5; bases outside the gene matches: 8. CDR3 sequence reads: CASSETGWRETQYF. As DNA, the CDR3 is TGTGCCAGTAGTGAGACAGGGTGGAGGGAGACCCAGTACTTC.

The chain employs TRBV25-1 and TRBJ2-7, with 10 bases fitting TRBD1. The CDR3 loop spans 14 amino acids. Germline assignment: CDR1 MGHDK and CDR2 SYGVNS. Germline trimming cut 7 bases from V and 1 base from J; bases unmatched to any gene: 4. CDR3 region: CASTGDRGSYEQYF. The DNA for the CDR3 is TGTGCCAGCACGGGGGACAGGGGTTCCTACGAGCAGTACTTC.

The gene calls are TRBV5-1 and TRBJ1-6; 7 nucleotides align to TRBD1. The length of the CDR3 is 17 residues. The germline V gene has CDR1 SGHRS and CDR2 YFSETQ. Germline trimming cut 3 bases from V and 3 bases from J; bases unmatched to any gene: 9. This CDR3 is CASSSARDSLYNSPLHF. DNA of the CDR3: TGCGCCAGCAGCTCCGCCCGGGACAGCCTCTATAATTCACCCCTCCACTTT.